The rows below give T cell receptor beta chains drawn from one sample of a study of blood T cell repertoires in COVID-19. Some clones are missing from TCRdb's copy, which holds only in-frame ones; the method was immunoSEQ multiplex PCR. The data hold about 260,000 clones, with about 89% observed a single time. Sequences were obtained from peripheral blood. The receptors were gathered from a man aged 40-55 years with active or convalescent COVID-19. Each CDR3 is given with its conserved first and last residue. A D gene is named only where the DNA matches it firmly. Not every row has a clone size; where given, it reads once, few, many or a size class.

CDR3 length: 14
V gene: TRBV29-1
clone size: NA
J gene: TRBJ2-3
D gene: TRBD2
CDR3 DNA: TGCAGCGTTACAAGCGGGGGGAGTGCAGATACGCAGTATTTT
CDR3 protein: CSVTSGGSADTQYF

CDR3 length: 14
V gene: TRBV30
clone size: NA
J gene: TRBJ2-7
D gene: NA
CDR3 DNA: TGTGCCTTGACACTCGCCTCCGAGACCTACGAGCAGTACTTC
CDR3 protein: CALTLASETYEQYF

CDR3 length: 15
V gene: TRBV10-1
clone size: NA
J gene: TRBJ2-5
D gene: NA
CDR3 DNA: TGCGCCCGGGGGACGACCCAGAACTATGAAGAGACCCAGTACTTC
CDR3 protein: CARGTTQNYEETQYF

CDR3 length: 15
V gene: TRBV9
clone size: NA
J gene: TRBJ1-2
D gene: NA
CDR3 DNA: TGTGCCAGCAGCGTAGCTGAGAGATCTAACTATGGCTACACCTTC
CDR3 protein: CASSVAERSNYGYTF

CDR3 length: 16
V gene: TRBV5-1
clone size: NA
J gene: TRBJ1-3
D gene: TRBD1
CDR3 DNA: TGCGCCAGCAGCTTGGCGGTGACAGGGACTGGAAACACCATATATTTT
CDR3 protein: CASSLAVTGTGNTIYF

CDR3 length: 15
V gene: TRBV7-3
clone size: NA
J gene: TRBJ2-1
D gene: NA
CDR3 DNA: TGTGCCAGCAGCGGCGACGGAGTGGGGGCTGGTGAGCAGTTCTTC
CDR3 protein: CASSGDGVGAGEQFF

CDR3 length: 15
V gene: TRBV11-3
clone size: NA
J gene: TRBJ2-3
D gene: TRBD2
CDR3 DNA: TGTGCCAGCAGCTCCAGCGGGAGGGCCCCAGATACGCAGTATTTT
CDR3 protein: CASSSSGRAPDTQYF

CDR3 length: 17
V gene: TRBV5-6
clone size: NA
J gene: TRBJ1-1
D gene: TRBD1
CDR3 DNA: TGTGCCAGCAGCTCCCCACTCACAGGGGCTATGAACACTGAAGCTTTCTTT
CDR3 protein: CASSSPLTGAMNTEAFF

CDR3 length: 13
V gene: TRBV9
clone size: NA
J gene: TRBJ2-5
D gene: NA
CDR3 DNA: TGTGCCAGCAGTGGGGACTACCAAGAGACCCAGTACTTC
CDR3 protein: CASSGDYQETQYF

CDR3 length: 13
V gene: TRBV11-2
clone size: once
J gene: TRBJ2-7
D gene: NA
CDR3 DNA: TGTGCCAGCAGCCAGCCCGGGTTCGTCGAGCAGTACTTC
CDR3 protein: CASSQPGFVEQYF

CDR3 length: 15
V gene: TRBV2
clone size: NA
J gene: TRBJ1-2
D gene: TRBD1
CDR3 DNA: TGTGCCAGCAGTGGGACAGGGGGAAATGGAGATGGCTACACCTTC
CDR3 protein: CASSGTGGNGDGYTF

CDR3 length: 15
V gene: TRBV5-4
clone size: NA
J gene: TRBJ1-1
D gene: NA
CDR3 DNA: TGTGCCAGCAGTAAGACCCAGGGGAGACACACTGAAGCTTTCTTT
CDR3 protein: CASSKTQGRHTEAFF

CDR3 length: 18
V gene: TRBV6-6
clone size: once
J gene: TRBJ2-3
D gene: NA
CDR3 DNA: TGTGCCAGCAGTCGGTCGGCTACTAGACATCTTCGCACAGATACGCAGTATTTT
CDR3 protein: CASSRSATRHLRTDTQYF

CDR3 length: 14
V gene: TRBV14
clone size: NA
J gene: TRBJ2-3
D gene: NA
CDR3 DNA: TGTGCCAGCAGCCAAGCGGGACTTCCAGATACGCAGTATTTT
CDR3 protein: CASSQAGLPDTQYF

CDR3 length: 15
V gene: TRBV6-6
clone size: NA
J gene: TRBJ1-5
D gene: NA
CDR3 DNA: TGTGCCAGCAGTTACGGAGACGTTGTCAATCAGCCCCAGCATTTT
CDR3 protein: CASSYGDVVNQPQHF

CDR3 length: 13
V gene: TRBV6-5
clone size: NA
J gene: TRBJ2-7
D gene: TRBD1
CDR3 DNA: TGTGCCAGCAGGCACAGGGGAACCTACGAGCAGTACTTC
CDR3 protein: CASRHRGTYEQYF

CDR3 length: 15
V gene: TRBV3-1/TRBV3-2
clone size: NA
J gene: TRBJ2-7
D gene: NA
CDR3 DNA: TGTGCCAGCAGCCAAGATCAGGTGGGGGGTGGCGAGCAGTACTTC
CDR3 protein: CASSQDQVGGGEQYF

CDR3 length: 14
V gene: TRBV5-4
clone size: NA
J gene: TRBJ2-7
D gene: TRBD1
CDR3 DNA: TGTGCCAGCAGCCTGGACAGGGGATCCTACGAGCAGTACTTC
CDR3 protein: CASSLDRGSYEQYF

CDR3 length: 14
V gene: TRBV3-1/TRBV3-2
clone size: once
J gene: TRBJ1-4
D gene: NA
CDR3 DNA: TGTGCCAGCAGCCCGCCCGCACCGGTTGAAAAACTGTTTTTT
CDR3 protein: CASSPPAPVEKLFF

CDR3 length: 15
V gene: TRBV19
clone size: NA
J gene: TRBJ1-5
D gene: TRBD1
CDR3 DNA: TGTGCCAGTAGGCCCCTTGGGACAGGGGGCGCACCCCAGCATTTT
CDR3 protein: CASRPLGTGGAPQHF

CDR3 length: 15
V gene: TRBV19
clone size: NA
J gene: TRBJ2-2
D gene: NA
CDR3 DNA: TGTGCCAGTACTGGGAGGACCCATAAGACCGGGGAGCTGTTTTTT
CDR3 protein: CASTGRTHKTGELFF

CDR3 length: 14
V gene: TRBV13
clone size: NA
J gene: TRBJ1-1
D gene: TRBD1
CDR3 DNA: TGTGCCAGCAGCCTCGGACAGGGGGTAGCTGAAGCTTTCTTT
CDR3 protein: CASSLGQGVAEAFF

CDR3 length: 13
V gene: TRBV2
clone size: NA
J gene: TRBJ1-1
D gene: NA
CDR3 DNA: TGTGCCAGCAGTGACGACAGGCGGACTGAAGCTTTCTTT
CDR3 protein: CASSDDRRTEAFF

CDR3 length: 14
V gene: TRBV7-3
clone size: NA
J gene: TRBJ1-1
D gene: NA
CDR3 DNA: TGTGCCAGCAGCTTAGAGGGCCGGGGCACTGAAGCTTTCTTT
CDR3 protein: CASSLEGRGTEAFF

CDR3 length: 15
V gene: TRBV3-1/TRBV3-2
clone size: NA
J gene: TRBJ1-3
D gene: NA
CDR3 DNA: TGTGCCAGCAGCCAAGTAGTTAACTCTGGAAACACCATATATTTT
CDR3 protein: CASSQVVNSGNTIYF

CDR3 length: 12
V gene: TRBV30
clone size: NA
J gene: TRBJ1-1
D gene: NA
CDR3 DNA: TGTGCCGGTGGGAGGACGAACACTGAAGCTTTCTTT
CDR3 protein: CAGGRTNTEAFF

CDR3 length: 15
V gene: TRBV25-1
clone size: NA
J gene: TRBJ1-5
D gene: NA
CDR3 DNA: TGTGCCAGCTCTCAAGGGGTCCTTAGCAATCAGCCCCAGCATTTT
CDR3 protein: CASSQGVLSNQPQHF

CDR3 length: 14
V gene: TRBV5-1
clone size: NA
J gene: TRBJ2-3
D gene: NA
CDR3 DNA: TGCGCCAGCAGCTTGAACAGGGAAACGAATACGCAGTATTTT
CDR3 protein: CASSLNRETNTQYF

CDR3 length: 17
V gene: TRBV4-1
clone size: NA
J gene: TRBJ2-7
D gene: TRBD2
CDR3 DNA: TGCGCCAGCAGCCAACTAGCGGGAGAAGGGTGGGGATACGAGCAGTACTTC
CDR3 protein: CASSQLAGEGWGYEQYF

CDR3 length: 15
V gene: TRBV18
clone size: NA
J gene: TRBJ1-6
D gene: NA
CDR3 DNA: TGTGCCAGCTCACCTCAGGGTGGAGGGGATTCACCCCTCCACTTT
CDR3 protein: CASSPQGGGDSPLHF

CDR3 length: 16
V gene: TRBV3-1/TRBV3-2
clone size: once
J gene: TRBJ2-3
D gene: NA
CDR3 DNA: TGTGCCAGCAGCCAAGAACGTGGGACTGATGGGGATACGCAGTATTTT
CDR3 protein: CASSQERGTDGDTQYF

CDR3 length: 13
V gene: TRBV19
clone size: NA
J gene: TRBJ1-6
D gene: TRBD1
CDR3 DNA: TGTGCCACCGCCCGGGACAGGGTTTCACCCCTCCACTTT
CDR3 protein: CATARDRVSPLHF

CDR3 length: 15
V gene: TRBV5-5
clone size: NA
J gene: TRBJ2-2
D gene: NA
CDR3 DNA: TGTGCCAGCAGCTTGTCCACAGCGAACACCGGGGAGCTGTTTTTT
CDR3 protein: CASSLSTANTGELFF

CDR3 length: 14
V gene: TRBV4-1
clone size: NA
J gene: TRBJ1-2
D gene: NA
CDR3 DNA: TGCGCCAGCAGCCAAGATTCAGGGCCAGGTGGCTACACCTTC
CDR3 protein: CASSQDSGPGGYTF

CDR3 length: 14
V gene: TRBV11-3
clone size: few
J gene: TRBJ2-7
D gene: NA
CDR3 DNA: TGTGCCAGCAGCATTTACCGGACTTTCTACGAGCAGTACTTC
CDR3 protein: CASSIYRTFYEQYF

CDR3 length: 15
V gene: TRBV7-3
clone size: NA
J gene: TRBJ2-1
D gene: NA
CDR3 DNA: TGTGCCAGCAGCAGAGGAACGGGGTTGAACAATGAGCAGTTCTTC
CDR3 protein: CASSRGTGLNNEQFF

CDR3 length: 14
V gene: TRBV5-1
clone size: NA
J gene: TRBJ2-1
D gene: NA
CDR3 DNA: TGCGCCAGCAGCTTGTTTTTTTCCGACAATGAGCAGTTCTTC
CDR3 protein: CASSLFFSDNEQFF

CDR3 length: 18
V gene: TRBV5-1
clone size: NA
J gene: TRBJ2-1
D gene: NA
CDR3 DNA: TGCGCCAGCAGCTTGGCCTTGTTCGACAGCGACTCCTACAATGAGCAGTTCTTC
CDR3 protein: CASSLALFDSDSYNEQFF

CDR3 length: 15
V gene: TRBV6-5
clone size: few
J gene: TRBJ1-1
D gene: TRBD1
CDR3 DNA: TGTGCCAGCAGGGTTGACAGGGGGGCTTTCACTGAAGCTTTCTTT
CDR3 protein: CASRVDRGAFTEAFF

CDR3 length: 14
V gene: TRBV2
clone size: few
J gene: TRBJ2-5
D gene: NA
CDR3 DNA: TGTGCCAGCAGACTAGGACCACACCAAGAGACCCAGTACTTC
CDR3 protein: CASRLGPHQETQYF

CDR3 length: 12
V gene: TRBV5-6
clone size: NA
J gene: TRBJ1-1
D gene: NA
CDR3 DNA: TGTGCCAGCAGCTGGGACAAGACTGAAGCTTTCTTT
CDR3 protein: CASSWDKTEAFF